The clone carrying this TCR beta chain was seen only once. Antigen unknown. V was shortened by 1 base and J by 10 bases, with 14 bases between the two germline ends. The CDR3 is 13 residues long. Germline CDR1 SGHRS, CDR2 YFSETQ. Assay: immunoSEQ multiplex PCR; the TCRdb copy retains only in-frame clones and omits some. There are more than 35,000 clones in the sample; about 95% occur only once, and around 7% lies in the top ten. The data were obtained in a study of T cells in tuberculosis. General observations from the study: GEM motif frequencies gave about 70% accuracy; the GMM repertoire gave about 90%.

Tuberculin skin test and IGRA determined adolescents' latent tuberculosis status at entry. This chain links TRBV5-1 with TRBJ1-2; D is unresolved. The specimen was PBMCs. This TCR derives from a donor aged 10-29 years with latent tuberculosis or without tuberculosis infection. Here the CDR3 reads CASSLILPQDYTF. CDR3 DNA: TGCGCCAGCAGCTTGATCCTTCCCCAGGACTACACCTTC.